The entry below describes one T cell receptor (beta chain). No antigen is known for it. This entry belongs to a study of T cell responses to AZD1222 COVID-19 vaccine. Study background: It was second doses at about 4 or about 12 weeks that were pooled. Whole-study findings and limits: Nearly half of the spike-specific TCRs reportedly recognize variant regions that carry no mutations. With two AZD1222 doses given, Spike-specific TCR breadth and depth both rose.

The ends were cut back, 3 bases at V and 3 bases at J, with 10 bases in the middle. The CDR3 loop spans 13 amino acids. The germline CDR1 and CDR2 sequences are SGHTS and YDEGEE. Clones were sequenced by immunoSEQ multiplex PCR, and TCRdb holds only the in-frame ones, with some missing. Of 90,000 to 150,000 clones listed, 80% to 90% are singletons. J is TRBJ2-7 and V is TRBV5-8; D is ambiguous. The receptor comes from an adult in good health. Sample: peripheral blood, taken on day 0 of AZD1222 vaccination. The CDR3 bases are TGTGCCAGCAGCTCTTCTTACAACTACGAGCAGTACTTC. It translates to CASSSSYNYEQYF. Complete variable domain (other parts from reference TRBV5-8 and TRBJ2-7): EAGVTQSPTHLIKTRGQQATLRCSPISGHTSVYWYQQALGLGLQFLLWYDEGEERNRGNFPPRFSGRQFPNYSSELNVNALELEDSALYLCASSSSYNYEQYFGPGTRLTVT.